This is a list of T cell receptor beta chains from one sample in a study of regulatory T cells in long-lasting Graves disease. TCRdb re-analysed the multiplex PCR reads in MiXCR, keeping a single row per CDR3 protein. The table lists over 350,000 distinct CDR3 sequences, less than 25% of them singletons. Sequenced material: peripheral blood mononuclear cells (PBMCs), taken when the disease was refractory, from a patient treated with antithyroid drugs. The source is a female donor with Graves disease. Both conserved end residues are part of each CDR3. Fields, in order: V gene, clone size, D gene, CDR3 length, J gene, CDR3 DNA, CDR3 protein. The D gene is left open where the match is weak. A clone size is listed for some rows: how often the clone was seen (once, few, many), or a class if it is expanded.

V gene: TRBV7-3
clone size: many
D gene: TRBD2
CDR3 length: 19
J gene: TRBJ2-5
CDR3 DNA: TGTGCCAGCAGCTACCTCGTCATGACTAGCGGGAGAGAGCAAGAGACCCAGTACTTC
CDR3 protein: CASSYLVMTSGREQETQYF

V gene: TRBV9
clone size: .
D gene: .
CDR3 length: 17
J gene: TRBJ2-5
CDR3 DNA: TGTGCCAGCAGCGTGGGATCCTTGTATACGGGAGAGGAGACCCAGTACTTC
CDR3 protein: CASSVGSLYTGEETQYF

V gene: TRBV20-1
clone size: many
D gene: .
CDR3 length: 13
J gene: TRBJ1-5
CDR3 DNA: TGCAGTGCTGGGTCGGGGCAGGGGCCGCCCCAGCATTTT
CDR3 protein: CSAGSGQGPPQHF

V gene: TRBV10-2
clone size: few
D gene: TRBD2
CDR3 length: 14
J gene: TRBJ2-7
CDR3 DNA: TGCGCCAGCAGTGAGCAAAGCGGGAGAATTGAGCAGTACTTC
CDR3 protein: CASSEQSGRIEQYF

V gene: TRBV11-2
clone size: many
D gene: TRBD2
CDR3 length: 17
J gene: TRBJ2-5
CDR3 DNA: TGTGCCAGCAGCTTATCCCCTCGCGGGAGGGTTATTGAGACCCAGTACTTC
CDR3 protein: CASSLSPRGRVIETQYF

V gene: TRBV11-2
clone size: once
D gene: .
CDR3 length: 13
J gene: TRBJ2-2
CDR3 DNA: TGTGCCAGCAGCCCGGGACTCGGAGGGGAGCCGTTTTTT
CDR3 protein: CASSPGLGGEPFF

V gene: TRBV5-1
clone size: .
D gene: .
CDR3 length: 14
J gene: TRBJ2-7
CDR3 DNA: TGCGCCAGCAGCTTGGCCCCTGAAAGACGCGAGCAGTACTTC
CDR3 protein: CASSLAPERREQYF

V gene: TRBV9
clone size: .
D gene: TRBD1
CDR3 length: 15
J gene: TRBJ1-2
CDR3 DNA: TGTGCCAGCAGCGTAGACCTGGGGGACAGGTATGGCGACACCTTC
CDR3 protein: CASSVDLGDRYGDTF

V gene: TRBV28
clone size: many
D gene: TRBD2
CDR3 length: 17
J gene: TRBJ2-7
CDR3 DNA: TGTGCCAGCAGTTTGATCCTGGGCGGGAGGGCCCAGATCGAGCAGTACTTC
CDR3 protein: CASSLILGGRAQIEQYF

V gene: TRBV7-6
clone size: .
D gene: .
CDR3 length: 16
J gene: TRBJ1-3
CDR3 DNA: TGTGCCAGCAGCTTAACCGACAGGAACTCTGGAAACACCATATATTTT
CDR3 protein: CASSLTDRNSGNTIYF

V gene: TRBV25-1
clone size: .
D gene: TRBD1
CDR3 length: 15
J gene: TRBJ1-2
CDR3 DNA: TGTGCCAGCAGTGATCCCGGACAGGGACGCTATGGCTACACCTTC
CDR3 protein: CASSDPGQGRYGYTF

V gene: TRBV6-1
clone size: few
D gene: .
CDR3 length: 15
J gene: TRBJ1-5
CDR3 DNA: TGTGCCATACCTAACTCCAGGGCAGGGAATCAGCCCCAGCATTTT
CDR3 protein: CAIPNSRAGNQPQHF

V gene: TRBV6-1
clone size: .
D gene: .
CDR3 length: 12
J gene: TRBJ2-1
CDR3 DNA: TGTGCCAGCAGTAAAAAGTTCAGTGAGCAGTTCTTC
CDR3 protein: CASSKKFSEQFF

V gene: TRBV11-2
clone size: .
D gene: TRBD1
CDR3 length: 17
J gene: TRBJ2-2
CDR3 DNA: TGTGCCAGCAGCTCGCGGGGACAGGGGAAGAACACCGGGGAGCTGTTTTTT
CDR3 protein: CASSSRGQGKNTGELFF

V gene: TRBV6-1
clone size: many
D gene: .
CDR3 length: 13
J gene: TRBJ1-1
CDR3 DNA: TGTGCCAGCAGTCCTCCCGGTAGAGCTGAAGCTTTCTTT
CDR3 protein: CASSPPGRAEAFF

V gene: TRBV7-3
clone size: many
D gene: .
CDR3 length: 14
J gene: TRBJ1-1
CDR3 DNA: TGTGCCAGCAGCTTTGGGGGGCCCAACACTGAAGCTTTCTTT
CDR3 protein: CASSFGGPNTEAFF

V gene: TRBV7-8
clone size: few
D gene: TRBD1
CDR3 length: 17
J gene: TRBJ2-7
CDR3 DNA: TGTGCCAGCAGCTTAGCCCTAGACAGGGTTATTAGCAACGAGCAGTACTTC
CDR3 protein: CASSLALDRVISNEQYF

V gene: TRBV2
clone size: many
D gene: TRBD1
CDR3 length: 14
J gene: TRBJ2-5
CDR3 DNA: TGTGCCAGCAGCGTGGGACAGGGGGTTAAGACCCAGTACTTC
CDR3 protein: CASSVGQGVKTQYF

V gene: TRBV7-2
clone size: many
D gene: .
CDR3 length: 13
J gene: TRBJ2-5
CDR3 DNA: TGTGCCAGCAGCTTAGGTCGGTGGGAGACCCAGTACTTC
CDR3 protein: CASSLGRWETQYF

V gene: TRBV28
clone size: many
D gene: .
CDR3 length: 14
J gene: TRBJ1-5
CDR3 DNA: TGTGCCAGCACCGGAATCGGGAGCAATCAGCCCCAGCATTTT
CDR3 protein: CASTGIGSNQPQHF

V gene: TRBV3-1
clone size: .
D gene: .
CDR3 length: 13
J gene: TRBJ1-1
CDR3 DNA: TGTGCCAGCAGCCATGGGGGTAGCACTGAAGCTTTCTTT
CDR3 protein: CASSHGGSTEAFF

V gene: TRBV4-3
clone size: few
D gene: .
CDR3 length: 17
J gene: TRBJ2-2
CDR3 DNA: TGCGCCAGCAGCCCGAGGGGGGGGACAGCGAACACCGGGGAGCTGTTTTTT
CDR3 protein: CASSPRGGTANTGELFF

V gene: TRBV7-2
clone size: .
D gene: .
CDR3 length: 14
J gene: TRBJ2-7
CDR3 DNA: TGTGCCAGCAGCTCCCTTTGGGGGGGCGGCGAGCAGTACTTC
CDR3 protein: CASSSLWGGGEQYF

V gene: TRBV6-2/TRBV6-3
clone size: few
D gene: .
CDR3 length: 12
J gene: TRBJ2-5
CDR3 DNA: TGTGCCAGCAGTTACCGGTCGGAGACCCAGTACTTC
CDR3 protein: CASSYRSETQYF

V gene: TRBV19
clone size: once
D gene: TRBD2
CDR3 length: 15
J gene: TRBJ2-7
CDR3 DNA: TGTGCCAGTAGTACAATAGCGGGAGGTACCAACGAGCAGTACTTC
CDR3 protein: CASSTIAGGTNEQYF

V gene: TRBV29-1
clone size: .
D gene: .
CDR3 length: 15
J gene: TRBJ2-5
CDR3 DNA: TGCAGCGTTGAAGATCTGACGGTACCCCAAGAGACCCAGTACTTC
CDR3 protein: CSVEDLTVPQETQYF

V gene: TRBV7-3
clone size: .
D gene: .
CDR3 length: 21
J gene: TRBJ2-2
CDR3 DNA: TGTGCCAGCAGCCCCCTAAGTCGGGGGTCTGGGCATTCCCCCTCGGTCGGGGAGCTGTTTTTT
CDR3 protein: CASSPLSRGSGHSPSVGELFF

V gene: TRBV14
clone size: few
D gene: TRBD2
CDR3 length: 15
J gene: TRBJ2-3
CDR3 DNA: TGTGCCAGCAGCGGAGTAGCGGGATTGGCAGATACGCAGTATTTT
CDR3 protein: CASSGVAGLADTQYF

V gene: TRBV6-2/TRBV6-3
clone size: few
D gene: TRBD1
CDR3 length: 16
J gene: TRBJ1-2
CDR3 DNA: TGTGCCAGCAGTAATCGGACAGGGGGAGTTAACTATGGCTACACCTTC
CDR3 protein: CASSNRTGGVNYGYTF

V gene: TRBV30
clone size: .
D gene: .
CDR3 length: 16
J gene: TRBJ2-6
CDR3 DNA: TGTGCCTGGAGTACAAGGTTCTTCTCTGGGGCCAACGTCCTGACTTTC
CDR3 protein: CAWSTRFFSGANVLTF

V gene: TRBV6-1
clone size: few
D gene: .
CDR3 length: 13
J gene: TRBJ1-2
CDR3 DNA: TGTGCCAGCAGGTCCGGCGGGGAGAGGGGCTACACCTTC
CDR3 protein: CASRSGGERGYTF

V gene: TRBV6-5
clone size: many
D gene: .
CDR3 length: 13
J gene: TRBJ2-5
CDR3 DNA: TGTGCCAGCAGTTACCCGCTCGCCGGTACCCTGAACTTC
CDR3 protein: CASSYPLAGTLNF

V gene: TRBV20-1
clone size: .
D gene: TRBD2
CDR3 length: 14
J gene: TRBJ2-1
CDR3 DNA: TGCAGTGCTACGACTAGCGGGATTCAGAATGAGCAGTTCTTC
CDR3 protein: CSATTSGIQNEQFF

V gene: TRBV20-1
clone size: .
D gene: .
CDR3 length: 14
J gene: TRBJ2-7
CDR3 DNA: TGCAGTGCTAGACGCCCAGACGGCTCCTACGAGCAGTACTTC
CDR3 protein: CSARRPDGSYEQYF

V gene: TRBV2
clone size: few
D gene: .
CDR3 length: 13
J gene: TRBJ1-5
CDR3 DNA: TGTGCGAGCAGTGGAACGAGGGATCAGCCCCAGCATTTT
CDR3 protein: CASSGTRDQPQHF

V gene: TRBV11-2
clone size: few
D gene: .
CDR3 length: 13
J gene: TRBJ2-7
CDR3 DNA: TGTGCCAGCAGCTTCCCTAGTCTCCACGAGCAGTACTTC
CDR3 protein: CASSFPSLHEQYF

V gene: TRBV28
clone size: many
D gene: .
CDR3 length: 15
J gene: TRBJ1-5
CDR3 DNA: TGTGCCAGCAGTTTAACAGGGAGTAATAATCAGCCCCAGCATTTT
CDR3 protein: CASSLTGSNNQPQHF

V gene: TRBV7-6
clone size: many
D gene: .
CDR3 length: 13
J gene: TRBJ2-2
CDR3 DNA: TGTGCCAGCAGCGGCGGGGGCTCCGGGGAGCTGTTTTTT
CDR3 protein: CASSGGGSGELFF

V gene: TRBV15
clone size: few
D gene: TRBD1
CDR3 length: 14
J gene: TRBJ2-4
CDR3 DNA: TGTGCCACCAGCACGACAGGGGCCAAAAACATTCAGTACTTC
CDR3 protein: CATSTTGAKNIQYF

V gene: TRBV3-1
clone size: many
D gene: .
CDR3 length: 13
J gene: TRBJ1-5
CDR3 DNA: TGTGCCAGCAGCCAGGACCCCGGCCAGCCCCAGCATTTT
CDR3 protein: CASSQDPGQPQHF

V gene: TRBV24-1
clone size: few
D gene: .
CDR3 length: 12
J gene: TRBJ2-1
CDR3 DNA: TGTGCCACCAGTGATCCCCTGAATGAGCAGTTCTTC
CDR3 protein: CATSDPLNEQFF

V gene: TRBV2
clone size: .
D gene: TRBD2
CDR3 length: 17
J gene: TRBJ2-2
CDR3 DNA: TGTGCCAGCAGTAAGCGGGAGGAGGTCTTAGGTCCCGGGGAGCTGTTTTTT
CDR3 protein: CASSKREEVLGPGELFF

V gene: TRBV28
clone size: .
D gene: .
CDR3 length: 15
J gene: TRBJ1-6
CDR3 DNA: TGTGCCAGCAGCCCTCAGGGACCCGATAATTCACCCCTCCACTTT
CDR3 protein: CASSPQGPDNSPLHF

V gene: TRBV28
clone size: many
D gene: .
CDR3 length: 14
J gene: TRBJ1-6
CDR3 DNA: TGTGCCAGCAGTCAGACTGAATATAATTCACCCCTCCACTTT
CDR3 protein: CASSQTEYNSPLHF

V gene: TRBV15
clone size: .
D gene: TRBD1
CDR3 length: 17
J gene: TRBJ2-3
CDR3 DNA: TGTGCCACCAGCAGACCACGACAGGGGACCCTCACAGATACGCAGTATTTT
CDR3 protein: CATSRPRQGTLTDTQYF

V gene: TRBV11-2
clone size: .
D gene: TRBD2
CDR3 length: 15
J gene: TRBJ2-2
CDR3 DNA: TGTGCCAGCAGCTTCGACGGGACTAGGCGTTGGGAGCTGTTTTTT
CDR3 protein: CASSFDGTRRWELFF

V gene: TRBV18
clone size: many
D gene: .
CDR3 length: 13
J gene: TRBJ2-5
CDR3 DNA: TGTGCCAGCTCGCCAAAGGGACAAGAGACCCAGTACTTC
CDR3 protein: CASSPKGQETQYF

V gene: TRBV29-1
clone size: many
D gene: .
CDR3 length: 16
J gene: TRBJ2-5
CDR3 DNA: TGCAGCGTTGAAGAATGGGGGGGCGATCCCCAAGAGACCCAGTACTTC
CDR3 protein: CSVEEWGGDPQETQYF

V gene: TRBV5-1
clone size: few
D gene: .
CDR3 length: 16
J gene: TRBJ1-1
CDR3 DNA: TGCGCCAGCAGCTCCTCCCTGGGACAACTGAACACTGAAGCTTTCTTT
CDR3 protein: CASSSSLGQLNTEAFF

V gene: TRBV2
clone size: many
D gene: TRBD1
CDR3 length: 14
J gene: TRBJ2-7
CDR3 DNA: TGTGCCAGCAGTGACCACAGGGGGCTGTACGAGCAGTACTTC
CDR3 protein: CASSDHRGLYEQYF